This TCR beta chain derives from a study of T cell responses to AZD1222 COVID-19 vaccine. V was clipped by 5 bases and J by 10 bases; unmatched bases: 14. The CDR3 is made up of 16 amino acids. From germline, CDR1 is MDHEN and CDR2 SYDVKM. General study points: Nearly half of spike-specific TCRs reportedly go after variant regions that carry no mutations. Clonal diversity was possibly underestimated, and the donors were mostly white British, with more females.

TCRdb's copy holds only in-frame clones and misses some; the assay was immunoSEQ multiplex PCR. The table lists 100,000 or so clones, more than 70% of them singletons. This clone has a single count. The antigen remains undetermined. The rearrangement joins TRBV28 to TRBJ1-6, with 7 bases fitting TRBD1. This clonotype was sampled from an adult who received the AZD1222 COVID-19 vaccine. The material was peripheral blood, obtained 28 days after the second AZD1222 dose. The CDR3 is CASSPSRGTLGSPLHF. In nucleotides, the CDR3 is TGTGCCAGCAGTCCCTCCAGGGGGACATTGGGCTCACCCCTCCACTTT.